This TCR beta chain was profiled in a study of CD8+CD57+ T cells in acquired aplastic anemia. This CDR3 has 15 residues. The V gene's germline CDR1 is SGHVS and CDR2 FQNEAQ. Trimming at V came to 5 bases and at J to 8 bases, leaving 11 bases not matched to a gene. On this clonotype: Its antigen remains unknown. Since no conserved phenylalanine or tryptophan closes the CDR3, a read error is the likely cause.

According to the study, genomic DNA was the template for TCR beta VDJ and CDR3 profiling. MiXCR, run by TCRdb on the reads, gives a single entry per CDR3 protein. The profile shows hundreds of thousands of distinct CDR3 sequences, 65% to 75% of them singletons. Points from the study as a whole: Some 31 CD8+ CDR3 sequences were shared between patients and controls.

The source material was sorted CD4+, CD8+, or CD8+CD57+ T cells (not recorded which) from PBMCs. The receptor was derived from a human donor in good health, serving as a control. The chain has TRBV7-8 and TRBJ1-3, with 8 bases identical to TRBD1. This CDR3 reads CASSRDPRGQDTIYL. CDR3 nucleotides: TGTGCCAGCAGCAGAGACCCCAGGGGGCAGGACACCATATATTTG.